Below are 32 T cell receptor beta chains sequenced from a single sample in a study of neurological immune-mediated disorders. Using its own MiXCR run on the 5' RACE reads, TCRdb lists one record per CDR3 protein. Of more than 45,000 distinct CDR3 sequences listed, around 4% are singletons. The sequenced sample consisted of PBMCs. These receptors came from a man aged 25 to 40 with multiple sclerosis.

Many counts were recorded for this clonotype. J is TRBJ1-1 and V is TRBV3-1; 9 bases agree with TRBD1. Germline values: CDR1 LGHDT, CDR2 YNNKEL (reference sequence). V shed 6 bases, J shed 1 base, and the junction held 3 bases outside the gene matches. This CDR3 has 14 amino acids. The CDR3 bases are TGTGCCAGCAGGGCGGGACAGGGGAACACTGAAGCTTTCTTT. Translating gives CASRAGQGNTEAFF.

This clonotype occurred many times. The J gene is TRBJ2-2, the V gene TRBV12-3 or TRBV12-4; possibly TRBD1 for D (6 bases). The CDR3 covers 13 residues. Trimming removed 5 bases from V and 8 bases from J, with 12 bases in between. In nucleotides, the CDR3 is TGTGCCAGCAGTACCACCACAGGGGGGGAGCTGTTTTTT. Translation: CASSTTTGGELFF.

At least ten counts were recorded for this clonotype. The rearrangement uses TRBV7-2 and TRBJ2-1, with D possibly being TRBD2 (5 bases). With 7 bases removed from V and 8 bases from J, the gap between germline ends came to 15 bases. CDR3 size: 13 residues. CDR1 SGHTA and CDR2 FQGNSA come from the germline V gene. CDR3: CASTPTTQDEQFF. CDR3 DNA: TGTGCCAGCACCCCGACTACGCAGGATGAGCAGTTCTTC. Complete variable domain (other parts from reference TRBV7-2 and TRBJ2-1): GAGVSQSPSNKVTEKGKDVELRCDPISGHTALYWYRQSLGQGLEFLIYFQGNSAPDKSGLPSDRFSAERTGGSVSTLTIQRTQQEDSAVYLCASTPTTQDEQFFGPGTRLTVL.

This clonotype was found many times. The genes are TRBV7-7 and TRBJ2-7; D could derive from TRBD1 or TRBD2 (5 bases each). Per the germline V gene, CDR1 is SSHAT and CDR2 is FNYEAQ (reference sequence). The germline V and J ends were trimmed by 1 base and 5 bases, with 15 bases remaining between them. The CDR3 runs to 15 residues. CDR3 protein: CASSLDPGPLDEQYF. The CDR3, as DNA: TGTGCCAGCAGCTTAGATCCGGGGCCCTTGGACGAGCAGTACTTC.

This clonotype was detected ten times or more. The rearrangement links TRBV5-1 to TRBJ2-7, with 7 bases fitting TRBD1. This CDR3 contains 13 residues. Germline V gene data show CDR1 as SGHRS and CDR2 as YFSETQ. J was trimmed by 6 bases and V by 3 bases; bases with no gene match: 6. Here the CDR3 reads CASSSDRASEQYF. The CDR3 DNA is TGCGCCAGCAGCTCCGACAGGGCCAGCGAGCAGTACTTC.

This clonotype was observed many times. The chain is built from TRBV12-3 or TRBV12-4 and TRBJ2-2, with 8 bases aligning to TRBD2. J lost 7 bases, V lost 3 bases, and 7 bases had no gene match. This CDR3 region has 15 residues. The DNA for the CDR3 is TGTGCCAGCAGTTTGGTGACGGGAGGGAACGGGGAGCTGTTTTTT. Translation gives CASSLVTGGNGELFF.

This clonotype appeared many times. The chain couples TRBV15 to TRBJ2-1, with a possible D match to TRBD2 (6 bases). Germline loops: CDR1 LNHNV, CDR2 YYDKDF (reference sequence). The length of the CDR3 is 14 residues. The V and J ends lost 4 bases and 7 bases respectively, with 14 bases between them. The CDR3, as DNA: TGTGCCACCAGCACCAGACTAGATTTAAATGAGCAGTTCTTC. This sequence encodes CATSTRLDLNEQFF.

There are many counts of this clonotype. The genes are TRBV20-1 and TRBJ2-7; D possibly matches TRBD1 or TRBD2 (5 bases each). Germline values: CDR1 DFQATT, CDR2 SNEGSKA (reference sequence). The CDR3 sequence is 12 residues long. Trimming removed 5 bases from V and 3 bases from J, with 11 bases in between. The CDR3 nucleotides are TGCAGTGCTGAGGGGCAGTACTACGAGCAGTACTTC. Translated, it gives CSAEGQYYEQYF.

This clonotype came up many times. The chain joins TRBV7-2 to TRBJ2-7, with TRBD2 matching over 15 bases. The CDR3 is 18 residues long. The J segment lost 1 base and the V segment lost 4 bases, leaving 8 bases of the junction unmatched. Germline loops: CDR1 SGHTA, CDR2 FQGNSA. The CDR3 sequence: CASSYPGLAGGSSYEQYF. Here the CDR3 DNA reads TGTGCCAGCAGCTACCCGGGACTAGCGGGGGGATCGTCCTACGAGCAGTACTTC.

There are many counts of this clonotype. This chain links TRBV10-3 with TRBJ2-5; the D gene is possibly TRBD2 (7 bases). This CDR3 contains 15 residues. Germline CDR1 is ENHRY and CDR2 is SYGVKD. The ends were cut back, 2 bases at V and 4 bases at J, with 14 bases in the middle. In nucleotides, the CDR3 is TGTGCCATCAGTGAGCCGAGGGGGGGCGGAGAGACCCAGTACTTC. It translates to CAISEPRGGGETQYF.

This clonotype was counted at least ten times. This chain links TRBV7-2 with TRBJ2-1; TRBD1 matches at 9 bases. The germline V gene encodes CDR1 SGHTA and CDR2 FQGNSA. The CDR3 has 16 residues. V gave up 0 bases and J gave up 9 bases; unmatched junction bases: 9. CDR3 protein: CASSLAGTGPFGEQFF. CDR3 coding DNA: TGTGCCAGCAGCTTAGCGGGGACAGGGCCTTTCGGTGAGCAGTTCTTC. The complete variable domain, with remaining parts taken from reference TRBV7-2 and TRBJ2-1, reads GAGVSQSPSNKVTEKGKDVELRCDPISGHTALYWYRQSLGQGLEFLIYFQGNSAPDKSGLPSDRFSAERTGGSVSTLTIQRTQQEDSAVYLCASSLAGTGPFGEQFFGPGTRLTVL.

At least ten counts were recorded for this clonotype. The chain is built from TRBV27 and TRBJ2-4; possible D gene TRBD2, 5 bases. CDR3 length: 15 residues. V was trimmed by 3 bases and J by 2 bases, leaving 11 bases between them. Germline loops: CDR1 MNHEY, CDR2 SMNVEV (reference sequence). The chain's CDR3 is CASSFRDLSKNIQYF. Here the CDR3 DNA reads TGTGCCAGCAGTTTCCGGGATCTGTCCAAAAACATTCAGTACTTC.

This clonotype was observed at least ten times. V and J are TRBV5-1 and TRBJ1-1, with D unresolved. The CDR3 has 11 residues. V lost 6 bases and J lost 1, with 4 bases in between. Germline CDR1 and CDR2: SGHRS and YFSETQ. Written as DNA, the CDR3 is TGCGCCAGCATGGGGAACACTGAAGCTTTCTTT. Protein product: CASMGNTEAFF.

In this sample, this clonotype turned up many times. The J gene is TRBJ1-6, the V gene TRBV29-1; D ambiguous. V lost 4 bases and J 10 bases, leaving 14 bases between the germline ends. From germline, CDR1 is SQVTM and CDR2 ANQGSEA. CDR3 length equals 13 residues. In nucleotides, the CDR3 is TGCAGCGTTGCGGGTAGGGAGGGATCACCCCTCCACTTT. This translates into CSVAGREGSPLHF.

Ten or more counts support this clonotype. The rearrangement joins TRBV5-1 to TRBJ2-5; D ambiguous. Germline V lookup: CDR1 SGHRS, CDR2 YFSETQ. The length of the CDR3 is 14 residues. The V end was cut by 0 bases, the J end by 2 bases, with 8 bases between. In DNA, the CDR3 is TGCGCCAGCAGCTTGGAGAGACCGCAAGAGACCCAGTACTTC. This gives the protein CASSLERPQETQYF. Filled out from reference TRBV5-1 and TRBJ2-5, the complete variable domain reads KAGVTQTPRYLIKTRGQQVTLSCSPISGHRSVSWYQQTPGQGLQFLFEYFSETQRNKGNFPGRFSGRQFSNSRSEMNVSTLELGDSALYLCASSLERPQETQYFGPGTRLLVL.

On this clonotype: This may be a read error: a much more frequent sequence differs by one nucleotide. V usage is TRBV20-1 and J usage is TRBJ2-4; 9 bases fit TRBD1. The CDR3 has 14 residues. V was clipped by 2 bases and J by 10 bases; unmatched bases: 9. The V gene's germline CDR1 is DFQATT and CDR2 SNEGSKA (reference sequence). The CDR3 DNA reads as TGCAGTGCTAGAAGAACAGGGGGCCTGGAAATTCAGTACTTC. Its translation: CSARRTGGLEIQYF.

This clonotype was counted many times. The rearrangement joins TRBV7-9 to TRBJ1-4; tentative D call: TRBD1 (6 bases). V was trimmed by 4 bases and J by 2 bases, leaving 17 bases between them. The germline CDR1 and CDR2 sequences are SEHNR and FQNEAQ (reference sequence). This CDR3 is built from 17 residues. The CDR3 protein is CASSSYRESTTNEKLFF. CDR3 DNA: TGTGCCAGCAGCTCTTACAGGGAATCGACGACTAATGAAAAACTGTTTTTT. Complete variable domain (other parts from reference TRBV7-9 and TRBJ1-4): DTGVSQNPRHKITKRGQNVTFRCDPISEHNRLYWYRQTLGQGPEFLTYFQNEAQLEKSRLLSDRFSAERPKGSFSTLEIQRTEQGDSAMYLCASSSYRESTTNEKLFFGSGTQLSVL.

The table lists this clonotype with many counts. V is TRBV28 and J is TRBJ1-5, with D perhaps matching TRBD1 (5 bases). Trimming left V 3 bases short and J 1 base short, with 10 bases between. CDR1 is MDHEN, CDR2 SYDVKM, per germline. This CDR3 is 15 amino acids long. The CDR3 reads CASSLARESNQPQHF. As DNA, the CDR3 is TGTGCCAGCAGTTTGGCCAGGGAGAGCAATCAGCCCCAGCATTTT.

Comment on this clonotype: Relative to the germline gene, one junction end is altered; a read error may explain this. The chain joins TRBV7-9 to TRBJ2-3; D is perhaps TRBD1 or TRBD2 (6 bases each). CDR1 is SEHNR and CDR2 is FQNEAQ in the germline V gene (reference sequence). This CDR3 is built from 15 residues. The CDR3 region is CTSSLPGGRTDTQYF. The CDR3 DNA reads TGTACCAGCAGCTTACCTGGGGGGCGCACAGATACGCAGTATTTT.

The chain combines TRBV4-1 with TRBJ1-2; possibly TRBD1 for D (5 bases). Germline loops: CDR1 MGHRA, CDR2 YSYEKL. V was cut by 7 bases and J by 3 bases, with 12 bases left in between. The CDR3 loop spans 13 amino acids. CDR3 nucleotides: TGCGCCAGCAAACCTACAGGTCACTATGGCTACACCTTC. Amino acids: CASKPTGHYGYTF.

This clonotype was observed many times. The rearrangement joins TRBV20-1 to TRBJ2-5, with a weak D call TRBD2 (7 bases). There are 15 residues in the CDR3. CDR1 and CDR2 (germline): DFQATT, SNEGSKA (reference sequence). Trimming cost V 0 bases and J 2 bases, with 13 bases left between them. CDR3 protein: CSARDGGASQETQYF. In DNA form, the CDR3 reads TGCAGTGCTAGAGATGGGGGGGCATCACAAGAGACCCAGTACTTC.

This clonotype came up many times. The CDR3 loop is CSARVGQGYGYTF. Here the CDR3 DNA reads TGCAGTGCTAGGGTTGGACAGGGCTATGGCTACACCTTC. This sequence joins TRBV20-1 and TRBJ1-2, with 8 bases matching TRBD1. The junction had 4 bases not matched to a gene; V was cut back by 3 bases and J by 4 bases. CDR1 is DFQATT, CDR2 SNEGSKA, per germline (reference sequence). The CDR3 runs to 13 residues.

This clonotype was observed at least ten times. CDR3 sequence reads: CASSLWPSGESSYNEQFF. The DNA for the CDR3 is TGCGCCAGCAGCTTGTGGCCTAGCGGAGAAAGCTCCTACAATGAGCAGTTCTTC. This chain uses TRBV5-1 with TRBJ2-1, with TRBD2 identical over 7 bases. This CDR3 has 18 residues. Germline values: CDR1 SGHRS, CDR2 YFSETQ. With V trimmed by 1 base and J by 0 bases, 10 bases remained unmatched.

This clonotype showed up many times. V gene TRBV20-1 combines with J gene TRBJ2-7; D is perhaps TRBD2 (5 bases). The CDR3 loop spans 13 amino acids. The V and J ends lost 6 bases and 0 bases respectively, with 12 bases between them. The germline CDR1 and CDR2 sequences are DFQATT and SNEGSKA (reference sequence). CDR3 coding DNA: TGCAGTGCCACCCTAGGGAGCTCCTACGAGCAGTACTTC. It translates to CSATLGSSYEQYF.

This clonotype was detected many times. One end of the junction does not line up with germline, which may come from a read error. The V gene is TRBV20-1, the J gene TRBJ1-1, with D tentatively TRBD1 (5 bases). CDR3 size: 12 residues. The germline V gene has CDR1 DFQATT and CDR2 SNEGSKA (reference sequence). The CDR3 loop is CSARGGGTEAFF. In DNA form, the CDR3 reads TGCAGTGCCAGAGGCGGGGGTACTGAAGCTTTCTTT.

In its sample, this clonotype was seen many times. This chain connects TRBV7-9 to TRBJ2-7; the match to TRBD2 covers 7 bases. CDR1 and CDR2 (germline): SEHNR, FQNEAQ (reference sequence). The CDR3 sequence is 14 residues long. Trimming cost V 3 bases and J 2 bases; bases outside gene matches: 4. DNA for the CDR3: TGTGCCAGCAGCTTTGGGAGGGATGCCTACGAGCAGTACTTC. Its protein is CASSFGRDAYEQYF.

This clonotype was picked up many times. V usage is TRBV6-5 and J usage is TRBJ2-7; either TRBD1 or TRBD2 may supply D (5 bases each). The germline V gene encodes CDR1 MNHEY and CDR2 SVGAGI. The V and J ends lost 2 bases and 6 bases respectively, with 11 bases between them. The CDR3 loop spans 13 amino acids. The CDR3 nucleotides read TGTGCCAGCAGTTACGGGGGTATGGGCGAGCAGTACTTC. Translated, it gives CASSYGGMGEQYF.

The V gene is TRBV18, the J gene TRBJ1-4; 7 bases are shared with TRBD1. CDR1 is KGHSH, CDR2 LQKENI, per germline. V was pared by 0 bases and J by 6 bases, with 4 bases of the junction left unmatched. The CDR3 covers 15 residues. CDR3 sequence reads: CASSPPGQRYEKLFF. CDR3 in DNA: TGTGCCAGCTCACCACCGGGACAGCGATATGAAAAACTGTTTTTT.

Many counts were recorded for this clonotype. This chain uses TRBV7-7 with TRBJ2-3, with TRBD2 matching 7 bases. Per the germline V gene, CDR1 is SSHAT and CDR2 is FNYEAQ (reference sequence). V was pared by 6 bases and J by 6 bases, with 9 bases of the junction left unmatched. CDR3 length: 14 residues. The CDR3 loop is CASSPGRGPDTQYF. In DNA, the CDR3 is TGTGCCAGCAGTCCTGGGAGGGGTCCCGATACGCAGTATTTT.

This clonotype showed up many times. The chain joins TRBV5-1 to TRBJ2-4, with 10 positions matching TRBD1. After removal of 4 bases from V and 8 bases from J, the junction contained 3 bases not matched to a gene. This CDR3 is 13 amino acids long. Germline V gene lookup returns CDR1 SGHRS and CDR2 YFSETQ. The CDR3, as DNA: TGCGCCAGCAGCCCCGGGACAGGGGACATTCAGTACTTC. It is translated as CASSPGTGDIQYF. Together with reference TRBV5-1 and TRBJ2-4, the CDR3 gives the full variable domain: KAGVTQTPRYLIKTRGQQVTLSCSPISGHRSVSWYQQTPGQGLQFLFEYFSETQRNKGNFPGRFSGRQFSNSRSEMNVSTLELGDSALYLCASSPGTGDIQYFGAGTRLSVL.

There are a few counts of this clonotype. The rearrangement joins TRBV7-6 to TRBJ2-3; TRBD2 is a possible D gene (6 bases). The V gene lost 5 bases and the J gene lost 0 bases, with 12 bases spanning the gap. The germline V gene encodes CDR1 SGHVS and CDR2 FNYEAQ. The CDR3 has 15 residues. The CDR3 sequence: CASSISGQSTDTQYF. Written as DNA, the CDR3 is TGTGCCAGCAGCATTAGCGGCCAAAGCACAGATACGCAGTATTTT.

Turning to this clonotype: The junction departs from germline at one end; a sequencing error may be responsible. The chain employs TRBV6-1 and TRBJ1-5; no clear D gene. This CDR3 spans 12 amino acids. CDR1 is MNHNS, CDR2 SASEGT, per germline. CDR3 residues: CASAPSNQPQNF. The CDR3 nucleotides are TGTGCCAGCGCCCCCAGCAATCAGCCCCAGAATTTT.